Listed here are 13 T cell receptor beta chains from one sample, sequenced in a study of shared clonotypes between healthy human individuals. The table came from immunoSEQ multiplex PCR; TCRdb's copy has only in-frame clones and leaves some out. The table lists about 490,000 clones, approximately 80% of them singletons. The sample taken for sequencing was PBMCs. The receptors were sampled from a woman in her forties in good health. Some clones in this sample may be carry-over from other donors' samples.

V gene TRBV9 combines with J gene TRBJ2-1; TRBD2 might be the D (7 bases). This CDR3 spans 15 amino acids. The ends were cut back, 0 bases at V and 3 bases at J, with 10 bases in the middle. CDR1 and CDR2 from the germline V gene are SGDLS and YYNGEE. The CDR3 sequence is CASSVEGDYYNEQFF. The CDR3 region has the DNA TGTGCCAGCAGCGTAGAGGGGGACTACTACAATGAGCAGTTCTTC.

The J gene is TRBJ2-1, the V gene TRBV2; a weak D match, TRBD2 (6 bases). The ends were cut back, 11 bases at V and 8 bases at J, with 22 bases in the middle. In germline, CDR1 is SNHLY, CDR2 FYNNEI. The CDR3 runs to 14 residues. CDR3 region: CAVARESSADEQFF. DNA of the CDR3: TGTGCCGTTGCCCGGGAGTCTAGTGCCGATGAGCAGTTCTTC.

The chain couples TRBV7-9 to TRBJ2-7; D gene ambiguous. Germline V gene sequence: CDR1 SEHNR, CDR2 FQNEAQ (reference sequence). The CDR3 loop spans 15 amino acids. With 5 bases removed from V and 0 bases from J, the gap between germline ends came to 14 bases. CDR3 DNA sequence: TGTGCCAGCAGCCCGACACCTACAAGCTCCTACGAGCAGTACTTC. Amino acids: CASSPTPTSSYEQYF.

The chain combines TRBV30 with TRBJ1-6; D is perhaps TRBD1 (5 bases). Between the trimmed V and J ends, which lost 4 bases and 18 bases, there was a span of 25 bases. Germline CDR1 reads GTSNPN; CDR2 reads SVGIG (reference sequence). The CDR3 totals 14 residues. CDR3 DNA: TGTGCCTGGACAGCCGGGCGAGGGGATTCACTCCCCCACTTT. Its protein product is CAWTAGRGDSLPHF.

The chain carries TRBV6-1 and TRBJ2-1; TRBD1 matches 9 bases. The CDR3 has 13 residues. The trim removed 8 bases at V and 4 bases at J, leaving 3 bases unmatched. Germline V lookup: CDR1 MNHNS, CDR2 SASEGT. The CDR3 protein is CASWGQGYNEQFF. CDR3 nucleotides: TGTGCCAGCTGGGGACAGGGTTACAATGAGCAGTTCTTC.

Written as DNA, the CDR3 is TGTGCCAGCACTAGACTAGCGGGAGGAGGCCCATCCTACGAGCAGTACTTC. It is translated as CASTRLAGGGPSYEQYF. The chain joins TRBV27 to TRBJ2-7, with 13 bases aligning to TRBD2. Germline V lookup: CDR1 MNHEY, CDR2 SMNVEV (reference sequence). CDR3 length: 17 amino acids. V shed 7 bases, J shed 1 base, and the junction held 10 bases outside the gene matches.

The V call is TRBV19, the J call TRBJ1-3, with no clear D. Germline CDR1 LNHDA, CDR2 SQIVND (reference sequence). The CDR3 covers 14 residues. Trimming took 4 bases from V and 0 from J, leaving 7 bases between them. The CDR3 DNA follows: TGTGCCAGTAGTACGGTCAACTCTGGAAACACCATATATTTT. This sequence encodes CASSTVNSGNTIYF.

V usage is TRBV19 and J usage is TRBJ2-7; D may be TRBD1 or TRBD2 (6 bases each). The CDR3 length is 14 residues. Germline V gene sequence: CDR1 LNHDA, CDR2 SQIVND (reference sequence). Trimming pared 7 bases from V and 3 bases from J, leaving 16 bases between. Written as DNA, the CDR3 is TGTGCCAGTACCCCGAGGGGGGACCTCTACGAGCAGTACTTC. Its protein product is CASTPRGDLYEQYF.

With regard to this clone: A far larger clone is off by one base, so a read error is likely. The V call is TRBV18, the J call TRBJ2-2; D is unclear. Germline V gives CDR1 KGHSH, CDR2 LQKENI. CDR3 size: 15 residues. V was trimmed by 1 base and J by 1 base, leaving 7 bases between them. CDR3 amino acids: CASSPRARNTGELFF. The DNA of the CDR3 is TGTGCCAGCTCACCACGGGCCAGGAACACCGGGGAGCTGTTTTTT.

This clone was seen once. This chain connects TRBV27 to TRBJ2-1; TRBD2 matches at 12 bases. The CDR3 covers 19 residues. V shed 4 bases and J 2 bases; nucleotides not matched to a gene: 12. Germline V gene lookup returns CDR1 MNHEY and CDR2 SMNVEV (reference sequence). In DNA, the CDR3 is TGTGCCAGCAGTTCCCGACTAGCGGGAGTGGGGGATCCCTACAATGAGCAGTTCTTC. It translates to CASSSRLAGVGDPYNEQFF.

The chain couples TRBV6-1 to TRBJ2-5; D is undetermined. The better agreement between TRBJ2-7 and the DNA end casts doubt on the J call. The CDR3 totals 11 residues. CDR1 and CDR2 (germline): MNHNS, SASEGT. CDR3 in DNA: TGTGCCAGTAGACTGTTCTACGAGCAGTACTTC. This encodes CASRLFYEQYF.

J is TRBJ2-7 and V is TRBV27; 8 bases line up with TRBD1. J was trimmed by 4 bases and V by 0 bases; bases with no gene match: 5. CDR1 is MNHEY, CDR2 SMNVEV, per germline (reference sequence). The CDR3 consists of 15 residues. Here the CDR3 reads CASSLSPGGAYEQYF. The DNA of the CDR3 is TGTGCCAGCAGTTTATCGCCAGGGGGCGCTTACGAGCAGTACTTC.

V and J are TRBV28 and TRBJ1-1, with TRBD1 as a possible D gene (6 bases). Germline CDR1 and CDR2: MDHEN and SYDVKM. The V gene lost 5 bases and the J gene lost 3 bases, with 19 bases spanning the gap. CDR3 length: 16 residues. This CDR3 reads CASSPRGRGGDTEAFF. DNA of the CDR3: TGTGCCAGCAGTCCAAGGGGCAGGGGTGGGGACACTGAAGCTTTCTTT.